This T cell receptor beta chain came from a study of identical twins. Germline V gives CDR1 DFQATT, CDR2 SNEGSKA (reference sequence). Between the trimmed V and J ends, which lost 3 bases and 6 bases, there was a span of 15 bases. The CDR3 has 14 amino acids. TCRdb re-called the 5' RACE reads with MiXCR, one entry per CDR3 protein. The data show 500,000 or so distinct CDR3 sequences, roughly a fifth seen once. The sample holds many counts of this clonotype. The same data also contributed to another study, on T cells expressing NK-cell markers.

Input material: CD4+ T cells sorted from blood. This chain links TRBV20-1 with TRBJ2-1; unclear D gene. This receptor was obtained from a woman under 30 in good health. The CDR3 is CSASSRLGPNEQFF. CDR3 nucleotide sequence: TGCAGTGCTAGCTCACGCCTCGGCCCCAATGAGCAGTTCTTC.